This T cell receptor (beta chain) emerged from a study of shared clonotypes between healthy human individuals. Assay used: immunoSEQ multiplex PCR; TCRdb lists only in-frame clones, some missing. The sample holds some 2 million clones, about 95% seen once. CD8 cells regarded as naive lacked CD45RO, were positively chosen for CCR7, and omitted terminally differentiated effector memory CD45RA+ cells. The CDR3 totals 14 residues. Trimming removed 3 bases from V and 3 bases from J, with 11 bases in between. CDR1 and CDR2 (germline): SEHNR, FQNEAQ (reference sequence). A note on this clone: Its target is unknown.

Broader study findings: In the sorted subsets, rarefaction showed sequencing was incomplete despite large depth. Several donors showed sharing of 4.5% to 5% of naive CD4 clonotypes.

Sequencing was performed on naive CD8+ T cells sorted from blood. This TCR came from a man aged 18 to 29 in good health. The V and J genes are TRBV7-9 and TRBJ2-5; the D gene could be TRBD1 or TRBD2 (5 bases each). CDR3 sequence reads: CASSFPGQKETQYF. The CDR3 region has the DNA TGTGCCAGCAGCTTCCCGGGGCAGAAAGAGACCCAGTACTTC.